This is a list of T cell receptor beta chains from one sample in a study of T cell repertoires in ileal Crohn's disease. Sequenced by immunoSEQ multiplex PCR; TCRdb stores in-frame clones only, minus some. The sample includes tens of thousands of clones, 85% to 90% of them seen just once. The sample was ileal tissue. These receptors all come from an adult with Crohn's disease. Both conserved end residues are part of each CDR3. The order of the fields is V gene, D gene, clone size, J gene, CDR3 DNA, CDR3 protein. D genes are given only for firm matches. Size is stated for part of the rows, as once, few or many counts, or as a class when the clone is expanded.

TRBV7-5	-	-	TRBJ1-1	TGTGTCAGAAGAGGGTGGACAGGGGGCGGCACTGAAGCTTTCTTT	CVRRGWTGGGTEAFF
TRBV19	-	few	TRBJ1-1	TGTGCCAGTAGTATAGGGCAGGGAATGAACACTGAAGCTTTCTTT	CASSIGQGMNTEAFF
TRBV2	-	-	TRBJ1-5	TGTGCCAGCAGTGAAACGGGGGGAAATCAGCCCCAGCATTTT	CASSETGGNQPQHF
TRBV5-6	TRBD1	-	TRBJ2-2	TGTGCCAGCAACGCGGGACAGGTACCCGGGGAGCTGTTTTTT	CASNAGQVPGELFF
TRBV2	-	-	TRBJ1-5	TGTGCCTCCGGGCGGGGGGAAGGGACCAATCAGCCCCAGCATTTT	CASGRGEGTNQPQHF
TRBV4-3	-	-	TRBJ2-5	TGCGCCAGCAGCCAAGACAGAAAAGAGACCCAGTACTTC	CASSQDRKETQYF
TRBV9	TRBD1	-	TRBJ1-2	TGTGCCAGCAGCCCCTCACCCGGGACAGGGTTTGGCTACACCTTC	CASSPSPGTGFGYTF
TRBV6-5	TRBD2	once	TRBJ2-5	TGTGCCAGCAGTTATATCCCTGTAGCGGGAAAGACCCAGTACTTC	CASSYIPVAGKTQYF
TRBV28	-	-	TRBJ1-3	TGTGCCAGCTTCAGTTTTTCAGGGGCTGGAAACACCATATATTTT	CASFSFSGAGNTIYF
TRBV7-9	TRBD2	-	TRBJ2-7	TGTGCCAGCAGCTTATCCGCTAGCGGTAACGAGCAGTACTTC	CASSLSASGNEQYF
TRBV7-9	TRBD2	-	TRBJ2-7	TGTGCCAGCAGCCGGGGGGCCTACGAGCAGTACTTC	CASSRGAYEQYF
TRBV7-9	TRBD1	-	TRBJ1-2	TGTGCCAGCAGCCCCGACAGGGATGGCTACACCTTC	CASSPDRDGYTF
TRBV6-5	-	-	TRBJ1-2	TGTGCCAGCATACCTCCTAATGGTGGCTACACCTTC	CASIPPNGGYTF
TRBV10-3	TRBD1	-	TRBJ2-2	TGTGCCATCAAGTCAGGGACAGGGCGCACCGGGGAGCTGTTTTTT	CAIKSGTGRTGELFF
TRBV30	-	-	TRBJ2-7	TGTGCCTGGAGAGGGCAGGGACTGCACGAGCAGTACTTC	CAWRGQGLHEQYF
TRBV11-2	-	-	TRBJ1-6	TGTGCCAGCAGCTTCTTTCGGGTGGGGAGCTCCTATAATTCACCCCTCCACTTT	CASSFFRVGSSYNSPLHF
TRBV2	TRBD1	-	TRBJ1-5	TGTGCCAGCAGGGGAGACAGGGGAAATCAGCCCCAGCATTTT	CASRGDRGNQPQHF
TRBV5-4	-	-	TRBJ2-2	TGTGCCAGCAGCCGTCATGCCGGCACCGGGGAGCTGTTTTTT	CASSRHAGTGELFF
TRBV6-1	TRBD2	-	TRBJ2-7	TGTGCCAGCAGTGAATTACTAGCGGGAGGCGAGCAGTACTTC	CASSELLAGGEQYF
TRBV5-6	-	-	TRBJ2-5	TGTGCCAGCAGCTTACGGCGGTGGGAGACCCAGTACTTC	CASSLRRWETQYF
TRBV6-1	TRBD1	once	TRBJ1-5	TGTGCCAGCAAAGGGGACAGGGCGGCTCAGCCCCAGCATTTT	CASKGDRAAQPQHF
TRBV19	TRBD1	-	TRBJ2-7	TGTGCCAGTAGTTTAGACCGGGACAGAAGAGAGCAGTACTTC	CASSLDRDRREQYF
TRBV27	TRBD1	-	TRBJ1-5	TGTGCCAGCAGTCCCCACAAGGACAGGGTGACAAATCAGCCCCAGCATTTT	CASSPHKDRVTNQPQHF
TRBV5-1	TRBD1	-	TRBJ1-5	TGCGCCAGCAGCCCGGGACAGACCTCGGGCAATCAGCCCCAGCATTTT	CASSPGQTSGNQPQHF
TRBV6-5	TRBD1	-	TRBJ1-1	TGTGCCAGCAGCGCACAAGGACAGGGGGAAACTGAAGCTTTCTTT	CASSAQGQGETEAFF
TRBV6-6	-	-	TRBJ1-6	TGTGCCAGCACGTTTGTAGCCAGCTCCTATAATTCACCCCTCCACTTT	CASTFVASSYNSPLHF
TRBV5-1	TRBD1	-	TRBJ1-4	TGCGCCAGCAGCTTGGGGACAGGGGATGAAAAACTGTTTTTT	CASSLGTGDEKLFF
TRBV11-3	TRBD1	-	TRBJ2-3	TGTGCCAGCAGTAAAGGGGACAGGGGATTCGCAGATACGCAGTATTTT	CASSKGDRGFADTQYF
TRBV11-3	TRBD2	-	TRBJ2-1	TGTGCCAGCAGCTTCATTGCGGGAGCGTTCAATGAGCAGTTCTTC	CASSFIAGAFNEQFF
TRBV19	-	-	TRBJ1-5	TGTGCCAGTAGTATACTTCTCTATCAGCCCCAGCATTTT	CASSILLYQPQHF
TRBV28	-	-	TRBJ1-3	TGTGCCAGCAGCGGACAGTTGACATCTGGAAACACCATATATTTT	CASSGQLTSGNTIYF
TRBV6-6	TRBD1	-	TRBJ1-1	TGTGCCAGCAGTTCGAGCCGGACAGGCAAGAACACTGAAGCTTTCTTT	CASSSSRTGKNTEAFF
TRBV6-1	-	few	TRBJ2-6	TGTGCCAGCAGTGAAGAACACCTCTCTGGGGCCAACGTCCTGACTTTC	CASSEEHLSGANVLTF
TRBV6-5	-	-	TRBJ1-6	TGTGCCAGCACCCCAGGGCAGCTTAATTCACCCCTCCACTTT	CASTPGQLNSPLHF
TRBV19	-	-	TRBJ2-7	TGTGCCAGTAGTCGGCAGAGGCTGGACGAGCAGTACTTC	CASSRQRLDEQYF
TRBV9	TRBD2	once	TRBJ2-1	TGTGCCAGCAGCGTAGAATCGGGAGGAACAATTGCGCAGTTCTTC	CASSVESGGTIAQFF
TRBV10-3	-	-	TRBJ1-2	TGTGCCATCAGTGATGTCGGGAACTATGGCTACACCTTC	CAISDVGNYGYTF